A selection of T cell receptor beta chains follows, all from one sample in a study of control samples from healthy donors and cancer patients. This table comes from immunoSEQ multiplex PCR, and its TCRdb copy is limited to in-frame clones, with some not included. The sample lists 90,000 to 100,000 clones; 88% were seen once. The sample was blood. Receptors were obtained from a woman in her sixties or seventies in good health. Both conserved end residues are part of each CDR3. Fields, in order: CDR3 length, clone size, J gene, V gene, D gene, CDR3 protein, CDR3 DNA. D genes are given only for firm matches. Part of the rows lack a size; the others show once, few, many or a class for expanded clones.

len: 11; abundance: NA; j_gene: TRBJ1-2; v_gene: TRBV28; d_gene: NA; CDR3aa: CASSAVYGYTF; CDR3nt: TGTGCCAGCAGTGCGGTCTATGGCTACACCTTC
len: 16; abundance: NA; j_gene: TRBJ2-1; v_gene: TRBV14; d_gene: TRBD2; CDR3aa: CASSLNPGGLRDEQFF; CDR3nt: TGTGCCAGCAGCCTAAATCCGGGGGGTTTAAGGGATGAGCAGTTCTTC
len: 16; abundance: NA; j_gene: TRBJ2-7; v_gene: TRBV5-4; d_gene: TRBD1; CDR3aa: CASSEARTGGRYEQYF; CDR3nt: TGTGCCAGCAGCGAAGCCAGGACAGGGGGCAGGTACGAGCAGTACTTC
len: 14; abundance: few; j_gene: TRBJ2-7; v_gene: TRBV3-1/TRBV3-2; d_gene: NA; CDR3aa: CASSREVHSYEQYF; CDR3nt: TGTGCCAGCAGCCGTGAGGTACACTCCTACGAGCAGTACTTC
len: 14; abundance: NA; j_gene: TRBJ1-2; v_gene: TRBV4-1; d_gene: NA; CDR3aa: CASSQEGTRYGYTF; CDR3nt: TGCGCCAGCAGCCAAGAAGGGACAAGATATGGCTACACCTTC
len: 13; abundance: NA; j_gene: TRBJ1-4; v_gene: TRBV30; d_gene: NA; CDR3aa: CAWSAQINEKLFF; CDR3nt: TGTGCCTGGAGTGCACAGATTAATGAAAAACTGTTTTTT
len: 14; abundance: NA; j_gene: TRBJ2-2; v_gene: TRBV7-2; d_gene: TRBD2; CDR3aa: CASSALAAGGELFF; CDR3nt: TGTGCCAGCAGCGCGCTAGCGGCGGGCGGGGAGCTGTTTTTT
len: 16; abundance: NA; j_gene: TRBJ1-1; v_gene: TRBV15; d_gene: NA; CDR3aa: CATSREGHSMNTEAFF; CDR3nt: TGTGCCACCAGCAGAGAAGGACACTCGATGAACACTGAAGCTTTCTTT
len: 14; abundance: NA; j_gene: TRBJ1-4; v_gene: TRBV10-1; d_gene: TRBD1; CDR3aa: CARNVPGGNEKLFF; CDR3nt: TGCGCCAGAAATGTCCCAGGGGGTAATGAAAAACTGTTTTTT
len: 15; abundance: NA; j_gene: TRBJ1-5; v_gene: TRBV10-3; d_gene: NA; CDR3aa: CAIRQGGDSNQPQHF; CDR3nt: TGTGCCATCAGACAGGGAGGGGATAGCAATCAGCCCCAGCATTTT
len: 16; abundance: NA; j_gene: TRBJ1-6; v_gene: TRBV6-5; d_gene: TRBD1; CDR3aa: CASSYPRDRGNSPLHF; CDR3nt: TGTGCCAGCAGTTACCCTCGAGACAGGGGTAATTCACCCCTCCACTTT
len: 18; abundance: NA; j_gene: TRBJ2-5; v_gene: TRBV5-1; d_gene: TRBD2; CDR3aa: CASSGGSWRASGQETQYF; CDR3nt: TGCGCCAGCAGCGGGGGATCTTGGAGGGCTAGCGGCCAAGAGACCCAGTACTTC
len: 15; abundance: NA; j_gene: TRBJ2-1; v_gene: TRBV29-1; d_gene: NA; CDR3aa: CSALLGVSSYNEQFF; CDR3nt: TGCAGCGCCCTACTTGGGGTCAGCTCCTACAATGAGCAGTTCTTC
len: 18; abundance: NA; j_gene: TRBJ1-5; v_gene: TRBV6-1; d_gene: TRBD1; CDR3aa: CASSGTGGGLGGNQPQHF; CDR3nt: TGTGCCAGCAGTGGAACAGGGGGCGGGTTGGGTGGCAATCAGCCCCAGCATTTT
len: 15; abundance: once; j_gene: TRBJ2-5; v_gene: TRBV6-5; d_gene: TRBD2; CDR3aa: CASSLAGGGTETQYF; CDR3nt: TGTGCCAGCAGTTTAGCGGGCGGGGGGACGGAGACCCAGTACTTC
len: 15; abundance: NA; j_gene: TRBJ1-1; v_gene: TRBV11-3; d_gene: TRBD1; CDR3aa: CASSLRTGGGTEAFF; CDR3nt: TGTGCCAGCAGCCTCCGGACAGGGGGAGGAACTGAAGCTTTCTTT